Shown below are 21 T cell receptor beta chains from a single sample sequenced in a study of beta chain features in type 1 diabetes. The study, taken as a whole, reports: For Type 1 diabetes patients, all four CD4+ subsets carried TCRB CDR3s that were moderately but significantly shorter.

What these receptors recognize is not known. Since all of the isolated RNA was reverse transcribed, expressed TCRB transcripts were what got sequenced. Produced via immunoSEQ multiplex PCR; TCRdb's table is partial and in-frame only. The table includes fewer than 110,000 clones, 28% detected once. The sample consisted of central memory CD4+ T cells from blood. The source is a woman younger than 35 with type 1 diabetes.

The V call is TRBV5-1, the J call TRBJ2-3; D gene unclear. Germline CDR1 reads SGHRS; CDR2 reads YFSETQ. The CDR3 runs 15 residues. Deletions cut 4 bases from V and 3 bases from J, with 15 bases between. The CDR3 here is CASSLSSPPTDTQYF. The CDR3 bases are TGCGCCAGCAGCCTCTCTAGTCCTCCGACAGATACGCAGTATTTT.

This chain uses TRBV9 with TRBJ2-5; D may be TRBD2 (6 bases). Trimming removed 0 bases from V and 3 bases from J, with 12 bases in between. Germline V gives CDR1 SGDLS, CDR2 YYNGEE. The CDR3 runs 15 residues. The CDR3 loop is CASSVGDQREETQYF. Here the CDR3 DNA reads TGTGCCAGCAGCGTAGGGGACCAGCGGGAAGAGACCCAGTACTTC. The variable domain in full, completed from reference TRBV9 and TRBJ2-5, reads DSGVTQTPKHLITATGQRVTLRCSPRSGDLSVYWYQQSLDQGLQFLIQYYNGEERAKGNILERFSAQQFPDLHSELNLSSLELGDSALYFCASSVGDQREETQYFGPGTRLLVL.

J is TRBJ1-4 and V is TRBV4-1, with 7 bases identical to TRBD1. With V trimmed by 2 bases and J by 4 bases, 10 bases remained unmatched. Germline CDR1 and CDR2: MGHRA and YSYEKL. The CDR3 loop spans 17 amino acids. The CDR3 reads CASSQPPGGTVNEKLFF. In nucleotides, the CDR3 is TGCGCCAGCAGCCAACCCCCTGGCGGGACAGTTAATGAAAAACTGTTTTTT.

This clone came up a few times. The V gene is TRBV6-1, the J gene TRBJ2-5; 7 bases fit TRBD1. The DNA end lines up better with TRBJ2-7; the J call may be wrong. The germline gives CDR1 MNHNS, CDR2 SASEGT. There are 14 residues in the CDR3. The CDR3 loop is CASSIQGLSYEQYF. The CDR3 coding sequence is TGTGCCAGCAGTATACAGGGGCTTTCCTACGAGCAGTACTTC.

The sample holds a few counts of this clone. CDR3 protein: CASSLTNYEQYV. For the CDR3, the DNA is TGTGCCAGCAGCTTGACAAACTACGAGCAGTACGTC. The chain links TRBV5-6 to TRBJ2-7; no clear D gene. This CDR3 has 12 residues. Germline V gene lookup returns CDR1 SGHDT and CDR2 YYEEEE. The V and J ends lost 1 base and 3 bases respectively, with 5 bases between them.

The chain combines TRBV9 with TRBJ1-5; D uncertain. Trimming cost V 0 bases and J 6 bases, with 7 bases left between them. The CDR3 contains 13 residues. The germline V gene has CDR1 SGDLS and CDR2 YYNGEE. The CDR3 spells CASSVGLSQPQHF. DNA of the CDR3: TGTGCCAGCAGCGTAGGTTTGAGTCAGCCCCAGCATTTT.

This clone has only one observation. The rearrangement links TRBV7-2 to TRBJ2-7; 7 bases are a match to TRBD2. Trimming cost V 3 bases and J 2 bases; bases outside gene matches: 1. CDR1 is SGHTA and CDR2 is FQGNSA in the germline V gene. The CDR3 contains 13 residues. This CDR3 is CASSFGLAYEQYV. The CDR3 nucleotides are TGTGCCAGCAGCTTTGGACTAGCCTACGAGCAGTACGTC.

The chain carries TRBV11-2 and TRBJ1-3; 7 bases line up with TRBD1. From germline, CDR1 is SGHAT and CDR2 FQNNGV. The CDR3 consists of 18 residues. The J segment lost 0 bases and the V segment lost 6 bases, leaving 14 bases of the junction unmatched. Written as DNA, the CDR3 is TGTGCCAGCAGTTATGCACCCGGGACAGTGAGCTCTGGAAACACCATATATTTT. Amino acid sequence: CASSYAPGTVSSGNTIYF. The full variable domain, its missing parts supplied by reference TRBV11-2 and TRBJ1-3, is EAGVAQSPRYKIIEKRQSVAFWCNPISGHATLYWYQQILGQGPKLLIQFQNNGVVDDSQLPKDRFSAERLKGVDSTLKIQPAKLEDSAVYLCASSYAPGTVSSGNTIYFGEGSWLTVV.

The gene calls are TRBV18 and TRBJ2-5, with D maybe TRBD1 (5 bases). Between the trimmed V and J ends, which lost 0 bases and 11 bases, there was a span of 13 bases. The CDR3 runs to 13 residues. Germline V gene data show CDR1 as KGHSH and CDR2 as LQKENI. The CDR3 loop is CASSPPGQLEQYF. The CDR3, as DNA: TGTGCCAGCTCACCACCGGGGCAGCTAGAGCAGTACTTC.

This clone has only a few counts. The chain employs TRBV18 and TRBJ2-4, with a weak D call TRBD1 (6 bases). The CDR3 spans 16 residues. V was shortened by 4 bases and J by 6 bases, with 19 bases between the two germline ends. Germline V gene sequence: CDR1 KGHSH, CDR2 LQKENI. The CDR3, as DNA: TGTGCCAGCTCACGACAGGTTGAGGGTGGAGGAAACATTCAGTACTTC. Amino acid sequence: CASSRQVEGGGNIQYF.

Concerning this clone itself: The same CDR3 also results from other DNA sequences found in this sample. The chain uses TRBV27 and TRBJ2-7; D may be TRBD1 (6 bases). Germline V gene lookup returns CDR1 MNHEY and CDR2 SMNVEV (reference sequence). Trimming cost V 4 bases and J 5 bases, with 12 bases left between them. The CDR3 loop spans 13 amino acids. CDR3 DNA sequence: TGTGCCAGCAGTTCAAACAGGGTCCACGAGCAGTACTTC. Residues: CASSSNRVHEQYF.

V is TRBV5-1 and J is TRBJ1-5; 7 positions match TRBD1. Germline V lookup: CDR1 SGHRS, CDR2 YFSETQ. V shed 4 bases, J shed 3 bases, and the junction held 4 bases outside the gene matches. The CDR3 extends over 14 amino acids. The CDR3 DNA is TGCGCCAGCAGCCCGGGGACAGCCAATCAGCCCCAGCATTTT. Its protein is CASSPGTANQPQHF. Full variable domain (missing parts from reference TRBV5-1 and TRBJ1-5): KAGVTQTPRYLIKTRGQQVTLSCSPISGHRSVSWYQQTPGQGLQFLFEYFSETQRNKGNFPGRFSGRQFSNSRSEMNVSTLELGDSALYLCASSPGTANQPQHFGDGTRLSIL.

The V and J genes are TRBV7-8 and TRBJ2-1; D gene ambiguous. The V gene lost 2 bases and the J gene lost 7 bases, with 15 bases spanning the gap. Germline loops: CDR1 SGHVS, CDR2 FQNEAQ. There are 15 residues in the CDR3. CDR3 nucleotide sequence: TGTGCCAGCAGCTTAATTCCGCGGCGGTCTAATGAGCAGTTCTTC. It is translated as CASSLIPRRSNEQFF. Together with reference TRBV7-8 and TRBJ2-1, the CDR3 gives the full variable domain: GAGVSQSPRYKVAKRGQDVALRCDPISGHVSLFWYQQALGQGPEFLTYFQNEAQLDKSGLPSDRFFAERPEGSVSTLKIQRTQQEDSAVYLCASSLIPRRSNEQFFGPGTRLTVL.

CDR3 protein: CASSFSQERNRETQYF. As DNA, the CDR3 is TGTGCCAGCAGCTTTTCGCAGGAGCGGAACAGAGAGACCCAGTACTTC. The chain uses TRBV7-2 and TRBJ2-5, with D possibly being TRBD2 (5 bases). The CDR3 extends over 16 amino acids. The germline V and J ends were trimmed by 3 bases and 4 bases, with 18 bases remaining between them. Germline CDR1 is SGHTA and CDR2 is FQGNSA.

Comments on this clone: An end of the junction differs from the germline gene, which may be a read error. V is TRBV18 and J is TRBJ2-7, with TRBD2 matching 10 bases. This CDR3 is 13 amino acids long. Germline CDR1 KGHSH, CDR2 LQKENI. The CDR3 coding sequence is TGTGCCAGCTCACCAAGGACTAGCGGAGAGATGCACTTC. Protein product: CASSPRTSGEMHF.

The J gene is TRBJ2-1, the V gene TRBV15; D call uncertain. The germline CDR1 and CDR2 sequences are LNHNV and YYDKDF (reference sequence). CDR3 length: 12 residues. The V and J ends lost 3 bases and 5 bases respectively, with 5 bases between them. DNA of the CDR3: TGTGCCACCAGCAGGCCGGACAATGAGCAGTTCTTC. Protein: CATSRPDNEQFF.

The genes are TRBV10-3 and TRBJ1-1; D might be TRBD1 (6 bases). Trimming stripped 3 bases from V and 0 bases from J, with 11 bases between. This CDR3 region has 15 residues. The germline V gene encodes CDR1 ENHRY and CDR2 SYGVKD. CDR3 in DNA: TGTGCCATCAGTGACCCCGGGACACTGAACACTGAAGCTTTCTTT. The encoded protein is CAISDPGTLNTEAFF.

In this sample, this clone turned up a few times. The CDR3, as DNA: TGTGCCAGCAGTACTAGGCGGGAGGTCTGGGAGACCCAGTACTTC. It encodes CASSTRREVWETQYF. This chain connects TRBV7-8 to TRBJ2-5, with TRBD2 identical over 8 bases. The CDR3 extends over 15 amino acids. Germline V gene lookup returns CDR1 SGHVS and CDR2 FQNEAQ. J gave up 5 bases and V 6 bases, and 11 bases lay outside the gene matches.

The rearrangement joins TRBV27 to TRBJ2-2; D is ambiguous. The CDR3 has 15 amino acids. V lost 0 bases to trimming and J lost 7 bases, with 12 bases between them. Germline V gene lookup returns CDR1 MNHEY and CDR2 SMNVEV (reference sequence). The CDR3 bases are TGTGCCAGCAGTTTATCGGGCAGACCTAACGGGGAGCTGTTTTTT. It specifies CASSLSGRPNGELFF.

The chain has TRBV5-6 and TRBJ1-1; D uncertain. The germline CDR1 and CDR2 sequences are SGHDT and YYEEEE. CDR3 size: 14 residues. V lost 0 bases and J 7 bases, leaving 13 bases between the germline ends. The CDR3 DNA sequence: TGTGCCAGCAGCTTGGCCAGGTACGATTTTGAAGCTTTCTTT. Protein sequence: CASSLARYDFEAFF. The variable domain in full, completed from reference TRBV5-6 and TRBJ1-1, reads DAGVTQSPTHLIKTRGQQVTLRCSPKSGHDTVSWYQQALGQGPQFIFQYYEEEERQRGNFPDRFSGHQFPNYSSELNVNALLLGDSALYLCASSLARYDFEAFFGQGTRLTVV.

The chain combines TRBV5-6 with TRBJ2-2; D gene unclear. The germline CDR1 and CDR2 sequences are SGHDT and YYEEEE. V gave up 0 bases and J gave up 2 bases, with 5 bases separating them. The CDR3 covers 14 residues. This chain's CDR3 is CASSLDSNTGELFF. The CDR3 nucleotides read TGTGCCAGCAGCTTGGACAGTAACACCGGGGAGCTGTTTTTT.